This TCR beta chain was identified during a study of regulatory T cells in long-lasting Graves disease. As for the study in general: The term persistent Graves' disease signified upward of 5 years on antithyroid drugs with positive TSH receptor antibodies.

The ends were cut back, 1 base at V and 6 bases at J, with 14 bases in the middle. Germline CDR1 and CDR2: SGHRS and YFSETQ. The CDR3 runs to 16 residues. The TCR beta library used iRepertoire HTBI primers with Arm-PCR amplification of CDR3. TCRdb passed the multiplex PCR reads through MiXCR, listing each CDR3 protein once. The repertoire holds almost 350,000 distinct CDR3 sequences, around 20% seen once, with 29% in the top ten. Points from the study as a whole: Persistent disease exhibited a predilection for TRBV28, TRBJ1-2 and TRBJ2-5. More public clonotypes were shared by persistent patients (around 2,800) than by new patients (about 1,000). The TCR repertoire of persistent Graves' patients was less diverse than that of newly diagnosed ones.

The time point here: persistent/refractory GD, antithyroid drugs over 5 years with positive TRAb. The TCR library was made from RNA extracted from PBMCs. In this sample, this clonotype turned up many times. Its antigen is not identified. The sequenced sample was peripheral blood mononuclear cells (PBMCs), obtained when the disease was refractory, from a patient treated with antithyroid drugs. The receptor was derived from a female donor with Graves disease. The chain is built from TRBV5-1 and TRBJ1-6; the D is unclear. CDR3 in amino acids: CASSLMAGVGNSPLHF. The CDR3 DNA sequence: TGCGCCAGCAGCTTGATGGCAGGCGTGGGTAATTCACCCCTCCACTTT.